Reported below is one T cell receptor (beta chain). Under the authors' procedure: From reference gene primer amplification, estimates of nucleated cell counts were derived. Repertoires were generated with immunoSEQ multiplex PCR, while TCRdb's copy carries only in-frame clones and drops some. Clonal size and the V and J genes are those of that table, whereas D and trimming came from the DNA. The sample holds 150,000 to 200,000 clones, around nine tenths seen once. These data originate in a study of blood T cell repertoires in COVID-19. For the study at large: COVID-19 samples collected from the United States, Italy and Spain covered acute and convalescent phases. PBMCs, B-cell-depleted T cells, or T cells provided the cDNA or gDNA that made up the material.

Looked up from germline, CDR1 is SGHDT and CDR2 is YYEEEE. The V and J ends lost 7 bases and 4 bases respectively, with 14 bases between them. The CDR3 runs 13 residues. The sequence came from a man in his 70s with acute or convalescent COVID-19. J is TRBJ1-1 and V is TRBV5-6; D remains unclear. The sequencing sample was made of peripheral blood. CDR3 sequence reads: CASFKNWATEAFF. The CDR3 region has the DNA TGTGCCAGCTTTAAAAATTGGGCCACTGAAGCTTTCTTT.